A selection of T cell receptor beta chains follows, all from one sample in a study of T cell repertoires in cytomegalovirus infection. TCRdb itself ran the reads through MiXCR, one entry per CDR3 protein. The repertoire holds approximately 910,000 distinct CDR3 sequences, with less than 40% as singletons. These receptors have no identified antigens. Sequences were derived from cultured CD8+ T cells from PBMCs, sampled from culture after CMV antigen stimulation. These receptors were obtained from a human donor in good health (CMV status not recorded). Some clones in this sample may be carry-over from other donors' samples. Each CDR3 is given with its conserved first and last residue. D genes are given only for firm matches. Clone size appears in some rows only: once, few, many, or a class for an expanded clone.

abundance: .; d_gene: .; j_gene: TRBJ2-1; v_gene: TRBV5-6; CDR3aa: CASSLAGFEQFF; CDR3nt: TGTGCCAGCAGCTTGGCAGGGTTTGAGCAGTTCTTC
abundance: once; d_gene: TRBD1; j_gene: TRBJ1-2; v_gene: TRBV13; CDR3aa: CASSNRGEFLGYTF; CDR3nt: TGTGCCAGCAGCAACAGGGGGGAATTCTTAGGCTACACCTTC
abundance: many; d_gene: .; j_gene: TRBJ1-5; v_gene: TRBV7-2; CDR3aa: CASSELTTHQPQHF; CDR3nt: TGTGCCAGCAGCGAACTAACGACCCATCAGCCCCAGCATTTT
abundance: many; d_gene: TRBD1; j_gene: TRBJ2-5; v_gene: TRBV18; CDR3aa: CASSPPVAGGIETQYF; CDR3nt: TGTGCCAGCTCACCACCTGTGGCAGGGGGTATCGAGACCCAGTACTTC
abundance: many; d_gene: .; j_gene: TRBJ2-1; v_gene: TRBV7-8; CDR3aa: CASSLSRNYNEQFF; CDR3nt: TGTGCCAGCAGCTTATCGCGGAATTACAATGAGCAGTTCTTC
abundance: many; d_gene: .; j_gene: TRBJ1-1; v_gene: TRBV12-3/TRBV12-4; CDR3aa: CASSLEGTGAFF; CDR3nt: TGTGCCAGCAGTTTAGAGGGCACGGGGGCTTTCTTT
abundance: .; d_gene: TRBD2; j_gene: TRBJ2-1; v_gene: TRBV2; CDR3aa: CASRGRGVYNEQFF; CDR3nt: TGTGCCAGCAGGGGCCGGGGGGTCTACAATGAGCAGTTCTTC
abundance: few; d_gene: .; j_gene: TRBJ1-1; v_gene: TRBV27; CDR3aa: CASSYRGGRNTEAFF; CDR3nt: TGTGCCAGCAGCTATCGGGGGGGGCGTAACACTGAAGCTTTCTTT
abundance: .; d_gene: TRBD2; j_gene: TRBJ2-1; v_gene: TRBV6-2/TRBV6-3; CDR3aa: CASTHTGGPYNEQFF; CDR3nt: TGTGCCAGCACCCACACGGGGGGACCCTACAATGAGCAGTTCTTC
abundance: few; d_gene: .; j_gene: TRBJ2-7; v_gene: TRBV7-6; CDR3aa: CASSLADRFSYEQYF; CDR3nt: TGTGCCAGCAGCTTAGCAGACAGGTTCAGCTACGAGCAGTACTTC
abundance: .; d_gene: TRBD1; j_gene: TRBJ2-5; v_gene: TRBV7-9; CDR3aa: CASSNLRTGQETQYF; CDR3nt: TGTGCCAGCAGCAACCTTCGGACAGGACAAGAGACCCAGTACTTC
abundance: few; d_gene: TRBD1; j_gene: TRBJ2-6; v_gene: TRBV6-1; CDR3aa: CASSDPGQGASVLTF; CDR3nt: TGTGCCAGCAGTGACCCGGGACAGGGGGCGAGCGTCCTGACTTTC
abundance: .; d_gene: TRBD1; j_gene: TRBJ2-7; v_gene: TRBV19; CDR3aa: CASSPGQGVGYEQYF; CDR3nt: TGTGCCAGTAGTCCCGGACAGGGGGTAGGCTACGAGCAGTACTTC
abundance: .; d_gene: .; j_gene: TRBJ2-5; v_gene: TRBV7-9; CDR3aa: CASSRVLPGVRETQYF; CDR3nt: TGTGCCAGCAGTCGGGTCCTCCCAGGGGTACGGGAGACCCAGTACTTC
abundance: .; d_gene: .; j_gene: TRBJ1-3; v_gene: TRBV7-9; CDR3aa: CASSLFLLGNTIYF; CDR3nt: TGTGCCAGCAGCTTATTCCTCCTCGGAAACACCATATATTTT
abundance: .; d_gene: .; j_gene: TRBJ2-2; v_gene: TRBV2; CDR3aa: CASSELADGLNTGELFF; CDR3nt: TGTGCCAGCAGTGAATTGGCGGATGGACTGAACACCGGAGAGCTGTTTTTT